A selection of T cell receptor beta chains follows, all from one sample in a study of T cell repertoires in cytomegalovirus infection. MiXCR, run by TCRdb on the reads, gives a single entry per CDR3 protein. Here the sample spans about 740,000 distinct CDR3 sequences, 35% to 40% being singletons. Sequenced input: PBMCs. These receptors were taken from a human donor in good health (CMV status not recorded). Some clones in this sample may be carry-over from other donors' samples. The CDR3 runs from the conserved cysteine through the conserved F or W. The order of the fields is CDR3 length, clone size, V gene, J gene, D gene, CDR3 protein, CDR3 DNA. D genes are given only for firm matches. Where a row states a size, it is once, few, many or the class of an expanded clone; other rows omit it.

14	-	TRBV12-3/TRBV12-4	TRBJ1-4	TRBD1	CASSLLAGGEKLFF	TGTGCCAGCAGTTTACTGGCAGGGGGCGAAAAACTGTTTTTT
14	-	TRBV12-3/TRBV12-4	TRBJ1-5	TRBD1	CASSHTGVGQPQHF	TGTGCCAGCAGTCATACAGGGGTAGGTCAGCCCCAGCATTTT
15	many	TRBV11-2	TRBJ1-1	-	CASSLTPGLNTEAFF	TGTGCCAGCAGCTTGACGCCAGGGTTAAACACTGAAGCTTTCTTT
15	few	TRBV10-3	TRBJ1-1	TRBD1	CAINGQGNMNTEAFF	TGTGCCATCAATGGACAGGGGAACATGAACACTGAAGCTTTCTTT
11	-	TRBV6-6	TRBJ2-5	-	CASSYFPTQYF	TGTGCCAGCAGTTACTTTCCCACCCAGTACTTC
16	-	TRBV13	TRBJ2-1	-	CASSLNRGISYNEQFF	TGTGCCAGCAGCCTTAATAGAGGGATCTCCTACAATGAGCAGTTCTTC
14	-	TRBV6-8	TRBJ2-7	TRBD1	CASSYGQGIGEQYF	TGTGCCAGCAGTTACGGACAGGGGATCGGCGAGCAGTACTTC
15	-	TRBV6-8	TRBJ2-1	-	CASSYSKAAYNEQFF	TGTGCCAGCAGTTACTCGAAGGCAGCCTACAATGAGCAGTTCTTC
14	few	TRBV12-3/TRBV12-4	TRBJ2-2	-	CASSLSSGTGELFF	TGTGCCAGCAGTTTGAGTTCAGGGACCGGGGAGCTGTTTTTT
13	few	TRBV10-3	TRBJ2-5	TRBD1	CAIGTGVQETQYF	TGTGCCATCGGGACAGGCGTACAAGAGACCCAGTACTTC
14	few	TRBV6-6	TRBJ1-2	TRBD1	CASRGQGTDYGYTF	TGTGCCAGCAGGGGACAGGGGACAGACTATGGCTACACCTTC
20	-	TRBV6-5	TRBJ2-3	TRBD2	CASSSRRLAGGIRSTDTQYF	TGTGCCAGCAGCTCACGAAGACTAGCGGGAGGGATTAGAAGCACAGATACGCAGTATTTT
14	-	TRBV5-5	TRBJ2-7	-	CASSLIRDNYEQYF	TGTGCCAGCAGCTTAATTCGGGACAACTACGAGCAGTACTTC
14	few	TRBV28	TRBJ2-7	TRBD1	CASSEGTGRREQYF	TGTGCCAGCAGTGAGGGGACAGGGAGACGGGAGCAGTACTTC
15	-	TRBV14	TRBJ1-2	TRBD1	CASSPVWTGRDGYTF	TGTGCCAGCAGCCCCGTTTGGACAGGGAGGGATGGCTACACCTTC
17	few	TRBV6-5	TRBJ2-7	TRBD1	CASSYSGGVGDRDEQYF	TGTGCCAGCAGTTACAGTGGGGGGGTCGGGGACAGGGACGAGCAGTACTTC
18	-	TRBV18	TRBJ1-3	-	CASSPLPKRSNFGNTIYF	TGTGCCAGCTCACCTTTACCCAAAAGGAGTAACTTTGGAAACACCATATATTTT
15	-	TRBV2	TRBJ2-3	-	CASSVRSGAGDTQYF	TGTGCCAGCAGTGTCCGGTCAGGGGCGGGAGATACGCAGTATTTT
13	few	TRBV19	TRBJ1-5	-	CASSISPNQPQHF	TGTGCCAGTAGTATTTCCCCTAATCAGCCCCAGCATTTT
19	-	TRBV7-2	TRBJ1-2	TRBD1	CASSLFSSPSQGANYVYTF	TGTGCCAGCAGCTTATTCTCTTCGCCATCACAGGGGGCTAACTATGTCTACACCTTC
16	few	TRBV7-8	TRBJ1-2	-	CASSLGEAGGGYGYTF	TGTGCCAGCAGCTTAGGGGAGGCGGGGGGCGGCTATGGCTACACCTTC
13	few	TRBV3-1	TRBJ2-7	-	CASSQLGLYEQYF	TGTGCCAGCAGCCAACTCGGACTATACGAGCAGTACTTC
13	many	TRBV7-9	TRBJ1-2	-	CASSLDPGRGYTF	TGTGCCAGCAGCTTAGACCCCGGGCGCGGCTACACCTTC
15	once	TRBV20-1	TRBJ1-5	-	CSASQRTGSGQPQHF	TGCAGTGCTAGCCAGAGGACCGGGTCCGGTCAGCCCCAGCATTTT
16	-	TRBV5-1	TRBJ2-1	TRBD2	CASSLFGSGSTNEQFF	TGCGCCAGCAGCTTGTTCGGTAGCGGGAGTACGAATGAGCAGTTCTTC
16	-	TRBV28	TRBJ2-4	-	CASRPFAGNSQNIQYF	TGTGCCAGCAGGCCCTTCGCGGGGAACTCCCAAAACATTCAGTACTTC
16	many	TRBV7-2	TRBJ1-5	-	CASSLVGSMGNQPQHF	TGTGCCAGCAGCTTAGTTGGCAGCATGGGGAATCAGCCCCAGCATTTT
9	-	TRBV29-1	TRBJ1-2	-	CSVVDGYTF	TGCAGCGTTGTAGACGGCTACACCTTC
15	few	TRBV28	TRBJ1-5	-	CASRAPESSNQPQHF	TGTGCCAGCAGAGCCCCGGAGTCTAGCAATCAGCCCCAGCATTTT
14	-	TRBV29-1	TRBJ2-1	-	CSVGRDGGFNEQFF	TGCAGCGTCGGCCGGGACGGCGGATTCAATGAGCAGTTCTTC
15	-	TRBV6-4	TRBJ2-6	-	CASSDSSTGANVLTF	TGTGCCAGCAGTGACTCTTCAACTGGGGCCAACGTCCTGACTTTC
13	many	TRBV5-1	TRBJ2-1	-	CASSLGAAEDKFF	TGCGCCAGCAGCTTGGGGGCCGCCGAGGATAAGTTCTTC
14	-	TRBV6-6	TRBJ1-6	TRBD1	CASSPGQGVSPLHF	TGTGCCAGCAGTCCGGGACAGGGGGTTTCACCCCTCCACTTT
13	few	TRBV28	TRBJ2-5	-	CASRQGGFETQYF	TGTGCCAGCAGGCAGGGGGGCTTCGAGACCCAGTACTTC
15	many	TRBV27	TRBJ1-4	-	CASRQHGGGNEKLFF	TGTGCCAGCAGACAACATGGGGGAGGTAATGAAAAACTGTTTTTT